Following are 9 T cell receptor beta chains from one sample sequenced in a study of EBV T-cell therapy then PD-1 blockade in nasopharyngeal carcinoma. Treatment noted: AdE1-LMPpoly-expanded autologous EBV-specific T-cell therapy followed by anti-PD-1 nivolumab. Their cognate antigens are unknown. The data were produced by immunoSEQ multiplex PCR, yet TCRdb's version contains in-frame clones alone and is incomplete. The profile shows about 24,000 clones, roughly 84% of them singletons. The sequenced sample was CD8+ T cells from blood, obtained around day 65 from a patient whose treatment included autologous EBV-specific T cells and nivolumab. These receptors all come from a man between 40 and 49 years old with nasopharyngeal carcinoma.

The CDR3 DNA follows: TGTGCCAGCAGCCGCTCTACCCGCCCCCCTAGCGGGGGGTTTGCGGATACGCAGTATTTT. Translation: CASSRSTRPPSGGFADTQYF. The J gene is TRBJ2-3, the V gene TRBV28, with 11 positions matching TRBD2. The CDR3 contains 20 residues. Unmatched junction bases numbered 23, after V lost 6 bases and J lost 6 bases. Germline loops: CDR1 MDHEN, CDR2 SYDVKM. The full variable domain, with the rest looked up from reference TRBV28 and TRBJ2-3, is DVKVTQSSRYLVKRTGEKVFLECVQDMDHENMFWYRQDPGLGLRLIYFSYDVKMKEKGDIPEGYSVSREKKERFSLILESASTNQTSMYLCASSRSTRPPSGGFADTQYFGPGTRLTVL.

The V call is TRBV25-1, the J call TRBJ2-7; possibly TRBD2 for D (6 bases). V gave up 1 base and J gave up 0 bases, with 10 bases separating them. Germline-derived CDR1 and CDR2 are MGHDK and SYGVNS. The CDR3 sequence is 15 residues long. Here the CDR3 reads CASSEWSGRSYEQYF. CDR3 sequence (DNA): TGTGCCAGCAGTGAATGGAGCGGGCGCTCCTACGAGCAGTACTTC.

The V call is TRBV7-9, the J call TRBJ1-1, with 10 nucleotides matching TRBD1. From germline, CDR1 is SEHNR and CDR2 FQNEAQ (reference sequence). V dropped 2 bases and J dropped 0; count of bases not matched to a gene: 6. The CDR3 spans 17 residues. CDR3 loop: CASSLSRTGGVNTEAFF. In DNA form, the CDR3 reads TGTGCCAGCAGCTTATCAAGGACAGGGGGTGTGAACACTGAAGCTTTCTTT.

V is TRBV15 and J is TRBJ1-5; 9 nucleotides align to TRBD1. The CDR3 length is 15 residues. V dropped 4 bases and J dropped 7; count of bases not matched to a gene: 8. Germline loops: CDR1 LNHNV, CDR2 YYDKDF (reference sequence). The CDR3 sequence: CATSTRQGGQQPQHF. DNA of the CDR3: TGTGCCACCAGCACCCGACAGGGGGGCCAACAGCCCCAGCATTTT.

The J gene is TRBJ1-6, the V gene TRBV7-2, with unresolved D. The V gene lost 5 bases and the J gene lost 7 bases, with 18 bases spanning the gap. The germline V gene has CDR1 SGHTA and CDR2 FQGNSA. The CDR3 runs 16 residues. The CDR3 loop reads CASSNRVGPGNSPLHF. The CDR3 bases are TGTGCCAGCAGCAATAGGGTCGGGCCGGGGAATTCACCCCTCCACTTT.

The chain employs TRBV15 and TRBJ1-3; no clear D. The CDR3 loop spans 11 amino acids. The ends were cut back, 4 bases at V and 10 bases at J, with 8 bases in the middle. The germline CDR1 and CDR2 sequences are LNHNV and YYDKDF (reference sequence). In nucleotides, the CDR3 is TGTGCCACCAGCACTTCCGGGACCATATATTTT. It is translated as CATSTSGTIYF.

The chain uses TRBV4-1 and TRBJ2-1, with TRBD2 matching over 11 bases. Unmatched junction bases numbered 4, after V lost 1 base and J lost 8 bases. This CDR3 region has 15 residues. Germline CDR1 is MGHRA and CDR2 is YSYEKL. CDR3 loop: CASSQGLAGRYEQFF. CDR3 sequence (DNA): TGCGCCAGCAGCCAAGGACTAGCGGGGAGGTATGAGCAGTTCTTC.

The V and J genes are TRBV5-1 and TRBJ2-1; maybe TRBD1 (6 bases). CDR3 size: 12 residues. CDR1 is SGHRS, CDR2 YFSETQ, per germline. V was shortened by 2 bases and J by 9 bases, with 9 bases between the two germline ends. The CDR3 loop reads CASSFTGLEQFF. The CDR3 coding sequence is TGCGCCAGCAGCTTTACAGGGCTTGAGCAGTTCTTC.

The chain uses TRBV9 and TRBJ2-1; D ambiguous. The CDR3 sequence is 12 residues long. V lost 3 bases, J lost 7 bases, and 8 bases lay in between. Germline assignment: CDR1 SGDLS and CDR2 YYNGEE. CDR3 DNA: TGTGCCAGCAGCGCCGCCCCTAATGAGCAGTTCTTC. This gives the protein CASSAAPNEQFF.